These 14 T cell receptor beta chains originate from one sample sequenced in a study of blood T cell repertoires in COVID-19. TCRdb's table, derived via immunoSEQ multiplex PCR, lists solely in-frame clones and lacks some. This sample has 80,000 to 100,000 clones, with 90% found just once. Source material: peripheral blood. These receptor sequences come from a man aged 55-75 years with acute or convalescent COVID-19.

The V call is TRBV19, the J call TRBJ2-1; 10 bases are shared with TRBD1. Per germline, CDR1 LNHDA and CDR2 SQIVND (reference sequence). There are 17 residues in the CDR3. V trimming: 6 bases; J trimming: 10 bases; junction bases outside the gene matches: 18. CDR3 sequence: CASRPGTGALFGGEQFF. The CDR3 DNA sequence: TGTGCCAGTAGGCCCGGGACAGGGGCACTTTTTGGCGGGGAGCAGTTCTTC. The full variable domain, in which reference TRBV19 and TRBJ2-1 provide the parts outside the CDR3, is DGGITQSPKYLFRKEGQNVTLSCEQNLNHDAMYWYRQDPGQGLRLIYYSQIVNDFQKGDIAEGYSVSREKKESFPLTVTSAQKNPTAFYLCASRPGTGALFGGEQFFGPGTRLTVL.

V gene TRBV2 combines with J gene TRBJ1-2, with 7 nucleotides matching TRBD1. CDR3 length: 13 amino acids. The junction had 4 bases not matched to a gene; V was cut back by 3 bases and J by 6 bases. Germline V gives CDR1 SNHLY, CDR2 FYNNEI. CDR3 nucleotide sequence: TGTGCCAGCAGTGAGACAGGGATGAATGGCTACACCTTC. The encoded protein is CASSETGMNGYTF.

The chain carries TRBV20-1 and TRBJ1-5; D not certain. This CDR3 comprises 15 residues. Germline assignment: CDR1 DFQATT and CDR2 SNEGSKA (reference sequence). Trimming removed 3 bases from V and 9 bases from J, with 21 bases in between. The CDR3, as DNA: TGCAGTGCTAGTGTACTAGACGCTGGAGATCGGCCCCAGCATTTT. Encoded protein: CSASVLDAGDRPQHF.

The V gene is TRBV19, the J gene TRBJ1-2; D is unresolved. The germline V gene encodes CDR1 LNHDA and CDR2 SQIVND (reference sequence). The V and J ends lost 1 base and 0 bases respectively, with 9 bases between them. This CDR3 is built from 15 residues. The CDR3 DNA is TGTGCCAGTAGTATAGCAGGAACAGCTAACTATGGCTACACCTTC. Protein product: CASSIAGTANYGYTF.

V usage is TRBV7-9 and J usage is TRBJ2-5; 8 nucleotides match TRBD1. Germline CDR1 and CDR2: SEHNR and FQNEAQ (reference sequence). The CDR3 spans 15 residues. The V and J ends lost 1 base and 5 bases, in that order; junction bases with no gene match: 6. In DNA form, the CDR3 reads TGTGCCAGCAGCTTAGGCAGGGGGCGTGCGGAGACCCAGTACTTC. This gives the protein CASSLGRGRAETQYF.

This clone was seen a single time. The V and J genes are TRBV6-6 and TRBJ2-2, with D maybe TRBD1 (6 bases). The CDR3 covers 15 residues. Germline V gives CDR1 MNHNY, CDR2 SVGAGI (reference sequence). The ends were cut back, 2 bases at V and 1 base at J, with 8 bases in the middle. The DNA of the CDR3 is TGTGCCAGCAGTTACCCGGGACAGAACACCGGGGAGCTGTTTTTT. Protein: CASSYPGQNTGELFF.

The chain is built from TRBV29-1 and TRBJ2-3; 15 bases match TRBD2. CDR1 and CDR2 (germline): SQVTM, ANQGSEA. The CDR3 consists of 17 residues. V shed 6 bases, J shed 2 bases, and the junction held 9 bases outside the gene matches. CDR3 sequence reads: CSVAWTSGGADTDTQYF. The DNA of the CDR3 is TGCAGCGTCGCTTGGACTAGCGGGGGGGCCGACACAGATACGCAGTATTTT.

DNA for the CDR3: TGTGCCATCAGGCGGACAGGGTTCGGTCAGCCCCAGCATTTT. Protein: CAIRRTGFGQPQHF. The chain combines TRBV10-3 with TRBJ1-5, with TRBD1 identical over 8 bases. CDR3 size: 14 residues. Per germline, CDR1 ENHRY and CDR2 SYGVKD. After removal of 6 bases from V and 6 bases from J, the junction contained 7 bases not matched to a gene.

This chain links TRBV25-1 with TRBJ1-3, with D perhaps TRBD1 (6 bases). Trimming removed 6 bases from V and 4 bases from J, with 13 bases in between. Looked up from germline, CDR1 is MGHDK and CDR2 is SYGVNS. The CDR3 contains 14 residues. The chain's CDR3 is CASSDRTRGNTIYF. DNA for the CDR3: TGTGCCAGCAGCGACAGGACACGAGGAAACACCATATATTTT.

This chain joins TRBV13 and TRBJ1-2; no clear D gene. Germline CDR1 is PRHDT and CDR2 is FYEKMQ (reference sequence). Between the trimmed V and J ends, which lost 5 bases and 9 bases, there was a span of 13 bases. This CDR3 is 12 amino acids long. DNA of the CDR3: TGTGCCAGCAGCGACCCCCTCAGGCGCTACACCTTC. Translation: CASSDPLRRYTF. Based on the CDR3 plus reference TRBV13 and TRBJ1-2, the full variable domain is AAGVIQSPRHLIKEKRETATLKCYPIPRHDTVYWYQQGPGQDPQFLISFYEKMQSDKGSIPDRFSAQQFSDYHSELNMSSLELGDSALYFCASSDPLRRYTFGSGTRLTVV.

CDR3 loop: CASRATANTEAFF. The DNA for the CDR3 is TGTGCCAGCAGGGCGACAGCGAACACTGAAGCTTTCTTT. The gene calls are TRBV11-2 and TRBJ1-1, with D possibly being TRBD1 (5 bases). In germline, CDR1 is SGHAT, CDR2 FQNNGV. The germline V and J ends were trimmed by 6 bases and 1 base, with 9 bases remaining between them. The CDR3 covers 13 residues.

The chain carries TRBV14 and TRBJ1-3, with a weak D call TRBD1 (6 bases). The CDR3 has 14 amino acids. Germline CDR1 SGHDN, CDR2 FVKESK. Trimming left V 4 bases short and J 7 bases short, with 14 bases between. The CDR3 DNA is TGTGCCAGCAGCCGATCTCAGGGGTGGAACACCATATATTTT. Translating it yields CASSRSQGWNTIYF.

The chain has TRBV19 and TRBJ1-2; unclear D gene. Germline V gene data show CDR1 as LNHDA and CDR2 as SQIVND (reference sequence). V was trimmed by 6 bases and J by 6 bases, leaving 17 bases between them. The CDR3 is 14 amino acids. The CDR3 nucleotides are TGTGCCAGTAGGGCCATTGACAAGCTCGATGGCTACACCTTC. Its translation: CASRAIDKLDGYTF. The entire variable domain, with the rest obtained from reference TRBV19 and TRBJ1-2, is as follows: DGGITQSPKYLFRKEGQNVTLSCEQNLNHDAMYWYRQDPGQGLRLIYYSQIVNDFQKGDIAEGYSVSREKKESFPLTVTSAQKNPTAFYLCASRAIDKLDGYTFGSGTRLTVV.

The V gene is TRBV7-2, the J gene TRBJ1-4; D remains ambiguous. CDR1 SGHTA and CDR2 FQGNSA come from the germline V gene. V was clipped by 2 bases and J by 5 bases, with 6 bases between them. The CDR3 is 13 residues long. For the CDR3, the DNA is TGTGCCAGCAGCTTACAAGCGAATGAAAAACTGTTTTTT. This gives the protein CASSLQANEKLFF.